This T cell receptor (beta chain) was obtained from a study of blood T cell repertoires in COVID-19. At the level of the study: The United States, Italy and Spain were the sources of the acute and convalescent COVID-19 samples.

Produced via immunoSEQ multiplex PCR; TCRdb's table is partial and in-frame only. This table has approximately 160,000 clones, 75% to 85% appearing once. The clonotype originates from a woman in her forties or fifties in a cohort sampled during active or convalescent COVID-19. What was sequenced was peripheral blood.

As DNA, the CDR3 is TGTGCCAGCAGTTCCCCCACAGGGAATGAGCAGTTCTTC. This encodes CASSSPTGNEQFF. The genes are TRBV27 and TRBJ2-1, with D perhaps matching TRBD1 (6 bases). The germline gives CDR1 MNHEY, CDR2 SMNVEV (reference sequence). V shed 4 bases and J shed 7 bases, with 11 bases lying between them. CDR3 length: 13 residues.